Listed below are T cell receptor beta chains from one sample, sequenced in a study of cytomegalovirus exposure and HLA in healthy donors. The table came from immunoSEQ multiplex PCR; TCRdb's copy has only in-frame clones and leaves some out. The repertoire holds about 120,000 clones, with over 60% as singletons. Material for sequencing was PBMCs. The receptors were sampled from a female donor in good health and CMV-seronegative. Both conserved end residues are part of each CDR3. A D gene is named only where the DNA matches it firmly. Not all rows give a size; the values are once, few, many and, for expanded clones, a class.

clone_size: -; d_call: TRBD2; j_call: TRBJ2-7; v_call: TRBV28; cdr3_aa: CASSPRLGGEQYF; cdr3_nt: TGTGCCAGCAGCCCTCGGTTGGGGGGGGAGCAGTACTTC
clone_size: few; d_call: TRBD1; j_call: TRBJ1-1; v_call: TRBV5-8; cdr3_aa: CASSPQGLNTEAFF; cdr3_nt: TGTGCCAGCAGCCCACAGGGGCTGAACACTGAAGCTTTCTTT
clone_size: once; d_call: TRBD1; j_call: TRBJ2-1; v_call: TRBV5-1; cdr3_aa: CASSLGGTGNFNEQFF; cdr3_nt: TGCGCCAGCAGCTTGGGAGGGACAGGGAATTTCAATGAGCAGTTCTTC
clone_size: -; d_call: -; j_call: TRBJ1-3; v_call: TRBV2; cdr3_aa: CASSEGTRASGNTIYF; cdr3_nt: TGTGCCAGCAGTGAAGGGACAAGAGCCTCTGGAAACACCATATATTTT
clone_size: -; d_call: -; j_call: TRBJ2-7; v_call: TRBV7-8; cdr3_aa: CASSLELRSSYEQYF; cdr3_nt: TGTGCCAGCAGCTTAGAACTTAGGAGCTCCTACGAGCAGTACTTC
clone_size: -; d_call: -; j_call: TRBJ2-7; v_call: TRBV2; cdr3_aa: CASDSRTEQYF; cdr3_nt: TGTGCCAGCGATAGCCGGACTGAGCAGTACTTC
clone_size: -; d_call: -; j_call: TRBJ2-6; v_call: TRBV7-2; cdr3_aa: CASSPITTGANVLTF; cdr3_nt: TGTGCCAGCAGCCCAATAACTACTGGGGCCAACGTCCTGACTTTC
clone_size: -; d_call: TRBD1; j_call: TRBJ1-1; v_call: TRBV2; cdr3_aa: CASSEYRGSEAFF; cdr3_nt: TGTGCCAGCAGTGAATACAGGGGCTCTGAAGCTTTCTTT
clone_size: -; d_call: TRBD1; j_call: TRBJ1-2; v_call: TRBV10-3; cdr3_aa: CATTGGATNFAYGYTF; cdr3_nt: TGTGCCACCACAGGGGGCGCGACGAATTTCGCCTATGGCTACACCTTC
clone_size: -; d_call: TRBD2; j_call: TRBJ2-1; v_call: TRBV7-9; cdr3_aa: CASSPASGRGGEQFF; cdr3_nt: TGTGCCAGCAGCCCTGCGAGCGGGAGGGGTGGTGAGCAGTTCTTC
clone_size: -; d_call: -; j_call: TRBJ2-7; v_call: TRBV29-1; cdr3_aa: CSVGLSPLVGQYF; cdr3_nt: TGCAGCGTTGGTTTGAGCCCACTCGTCGGGCAGTACTTC
clone_size: -; d_call: -; j_call: TRBJ2-5; v_call: TRBV29-1; cdr3_aa: CSVAGGPGTQYF; cdr3_nt: TGCAGCGTTGCGGGGGGCCCTGGGACCCAGTACTTC
clone_size: -; d_call: -; j_call: TRBJ1-4; v_call: TRBV5-4; cdr3_aa: CASSSKAGGDEKLFF; cdr3_nt: TGTGCCAGCAGCTCGAAGGCGGGGGGTGACGAAAAACTGTTTTTT
clone_size: -; d_call: -; j_call: TRBJ2-5; v_call: TRBV5-1; cdr3_aa: CASRPGGTAQETQYF; cdr3_nt: TGCGCCAGCAGACCCGGCGGGACAGCTCAAGAGACCCAGTACTTC
clone_size: -; d_call: -; j_call: TRBJ1-1; v_call: TRBV12-2; cdr3_aa: CASRLAQGIGVNTEAFF; cdr3_nt: TGTGCAAGTCGCTTAGCACAGGGGATCGGGGTGAACACTGAAGCTTTCTTT
clone_size: -; d_call: TRBD2; j_call: TRBJ2-5; v_call: TRBV4-1; cdr3_aa: CASSASSGSWETQYF; cdr3_nt: TGCGCCAGCAGCGCGAGTAGCGGGAGTTGGGAGACCCAGTACTTC
clone_size: -; d_call: TRBD2; j_call: TRBJ2-7; v_call: TRBV5-3; cdr3_aa: CARSGYHSGGSSYEQYF; cdr3_nt: TGTGCCAGAAGCGGCTACCATAGCGGGGGCAGCTCCTACGAGCAGTACTTC
clone_size: -; d_call: TRBD1; j_call: TRBJ2-7; v_call: TRBV9; cdr3_aa: CASSALDRDEQYF; cdr3_nt: TGTGCCAGCAGCGCACTGGACAGGGACGAGCAGTACTTC
clone_size: -; d_call: -; j_call: TRBJ1-5; v_call: TRBV4-2; cdr3_aa: CASSQDSGGGQPQHF; cdr3_nt: TGTGCCAGCAGCCAAGATTCGGGGGGAGGTCAGCCCCAGCATTTT
clone_size: -; d_call: -; j_call: TRBJ1-1; v_call: TRBV28; cdr3_aa: CASTLGTSTEAFF; cdr3_nt: TGTGCCAGCACCCTAGGGACATCCACTGAAGCTTTCTTT
clone_size: -; d_call: TRBD1; j_call: TRBJ2-7; v_call: TRBV11-1; cdr3_aa: CASSADRGYYEQYF; cdr3_nt: TGTGCCAGCAGCGCGGACAGGGGCTACTACGAGCAGTACTTC
clone_size: -; d_call: TRBD1; j_call: TRBJ2-7; v_call: TRBV2; cdr3_aa: CASRGTGAYEQYF; cdr3_nt: TGTGCCAGCAGAGGGACAGGGGCCTACGAGCAGTACTTC
clone_size: -; d_call: TRBD2; j_call: TRBJ2-7; v_call: TRBV15; cdr3_aa: CATSRDLGLAGAYEQYF; cdr3_nt: TGTGCCACCAGCAGAGATCTGGGGCTAGCGGGAGCCTACGAGCAGTACTTC
clone_size: -; d_call: -; j_call: TRBJ1-3; v_call: TRBV2; cdr3_aa: CASSLKLVSGNTIYF; cdr3_nt: TGTGCCAGCAGTTTGAAGCTAGTCTCTGGAAACACCATATATTTT
clone_size: -; d_call: TRBD1; j_call: TRBJ2-7; v_call: TRBV6-1; cdr3_aa: CASSEKGDRITSEQYF; cdr3_nt: TGTGCCAGCAGTGAAAAGGGGGACAGGATAACCAGCGAGCAGTACTTC
clone_size: -; d_call: TRBD1; j_call: TRBJ1-5; v_call: TRBV28; cdr3_aa: CASRRMGQGNQPQHF; cdr3_nt: TGTGCCAGCAGGCGCATGGGACAGGGCAATCAGCCCCAGCATTTT
clone_size: -; d_call: TRBD1; j_call: TRBJ2-6; v_call: TRBV18; cdr3_aa: CASSLGQVSGANVLTF; cdr3_nt: TGTGCCAGCTCACTGGGACAGGTCTCTGGGGCCAACGTCCTGACTTTC
clone_size: -; d_call: -; j_call: TRBJ2-4; v_call: TRBV6-1; cdr3_aa: CASSERAGMEAKNIQYF; cdr3_nt: TGTGCCAGCAGTGAACGTGCGGGGATGGAAGCCAAAAACATTCAGTACTTC
clone_size: -; d_call: TRBD1; j_call: TRBJ1-5; v_call: TRBV5-1; cdr3_aa: CASSNTGGLQPQHF; cdr3_nt: TGCGCCAGCAGCAATACAGGGGGCCTTCAGCCCCAGCATTTT
clone_size: -; d_call: -; j_call: TRBJ2-1; v_call: TRBV6-5; cdr3_aa: CASSRSRNRAREQFF; cdr3_nt: TGTGCCAGCAGTCGCAGTCGGAACAGGGCACGCGAGCAGTTCTTC
clone_size: once; d_call: -; j_call: TRBJ2-4; v_call: TRBV10-1; cdr3_aa: CASTQRETNIQYF; cdr3_nt: TGCGCCAGCACCCAACGGGAGACAAACATTCAGTACTTC
clone_size: -; d_call: -; j_call: TRBJ1-4; v_call: TRBV28; cdr3_aa: CASSSVRGPTNEKLFF; cdr3_nt: TGTGCCAGCAGTTCGGTCAGGGGACCAACTAATGAAAAACTGTTTTTT
clone_size: once; d_call: -; j_call: TRBJ1-6; v_call: TRBV10-1; cdr3_aa: CASSVKTESSYNSPLHF; cdr3_nt: TGCGCCAGCAGTGTTAAGACAGAGAGCTCCTATAATTCACCCCTCCACTTT
clone_size: -; d_call: TRBD1; j_call: TRBJ2-3; v_call: TRBV18; cdr3_aa: CASSPEQGPADTQYF; cdr3_nt: TGTGCCAGCTCACCAGAACAGGGGCCTGCAGATACGCAGTATTTT
clone_size: -; d_call: -; j_call: TRBJ2-7; v_call: TRBV10-3; cdr3_aa: CAISEQGPNEQYF; cdr3_nt: TGTGCCATCAGTGAGCAGGGGCCCAACGAGCAGTACTTC
clone_size: -; d_call: TRBD2; j_call: TRBJ2-7; v_call: TRBV7-6; cdr3_aa: CASEPGGAPYEQYF; cdr3_nt: TGTGCCAGCGAGCCCGGGGGGGCCCCCTACGAGCAGTACTTC
clone_size: -; d_call: TRBD1; j_call: TRBJ2-2; v_call: TRBV11-1; cdr3_aa: CASSFGQGYNTGELFF; cdr3_nt: TGTGCCAGCAGCTTTGGACAGGGGTACAACACCGGGGAGCTGTTTTTT
clone_size: -; d_call: TRBD2; j_call: TRBJ2-7; v_call: TRBV10-1; cdr3_aa: CASTGGEQYF; cdr3_nt: TGCGCCAGCACGGGGGGCGAGCAGTACTTC
clone_size: -; d_call: -; j_call: TRBJ1-4; v_call: TRBV6-1; cdr3_aa: CASSEIGAANEKLFF; cdr3_nt: TGTGCCAGCAGTGAGATTGGGGCAGCTAATGAAAAACTGTTTTTT
clone_size: few; d_call: TRBD1; j_call: TRBJ1-5; v_call: TRBV28; cdr3_aa: CASGDRDRLNQPQHF; cdr3_nt: TGTGCCAGCGGGGACCGGGACAGGCTTAATCAGCCCCAGCATTTT
clone_size: -; d_call: -; j_call: TRBJ1-1; v_call: TRBV28; cdr3_aa: CASTANGGIGAFF; cdr3_nt: TGTGCCAGCACCGCCAACGGGGGGATAGGGGCTTTCTTT
clone_size: -; d_call: -; j_call: TRBJ2-7; v_call: TRBV19; cdr3_aa: CASTPQGFSYEQYF; cdr3_nt: TGTGCCAGTACTCCACAGGGCTTCTCCTACGAGCAGTACTTC
clone_size: -; d_call: TRBD1; j_call: TRBJ1-1; v_call: TRBV7-9; cdr3_aa: CASSYSGQGDTEAFF; cdr3_nt: TGTGCCAGCAGCTACTCCGGACAGGGGGACACTGAAGCTTTCTTT
clone_size: -; d_call: -; j_call: TRBJ1-1; v_call: TRBV5-1; cdr3_aa: CASSPEGVSSTEAFF; cdr3_nt: TGCGCCAGCAGCCCCGAGGGGGTCTCATCGACTGAAGCTTTCTTT
clone_size: -; d_call: -; j_call: TRBJ2-4; v_call: TRBV5-1; cdr3_aa: CASSLAGFGFQYF; cdr3_nt: TGCGCCAGCAGCCTGGCGGGTTTCGGATTTCAGTACTTC
clone_size: -; d_call: -; j_call: TRBJ1-5; v_call: TRBV6-5; cdr3_aa: CASSPQGHSNQPQHF; cdr3_nt: TGTGCCAGCAGTCCTCAGGGACATAGCAATCAGCCCCAGCATTTT
clone_size: -; d_call: TRBD2; j_call: TRBJ2-3; v_call: TRBV4-2; cdr3_aa: CASSLESGGSTDTQYF; cdr3_nt: TGTGCCAGCAGCTTAGAGAGCGGGGGGAGCACAGATACGCAGTATTTT